Presented here are 17 T cell receptor beta chains from one specimen sequenced in a study of PD-1 blockade in classical Hodgkin lymphoma. Time point described: cycle 4 day 1 (C4D1), after 6 weeks of nivolumab. Each patient relapsed following autologous stem cell transplantation, and prior brentuximab vedotin exposure differed. The method was immunoSEQ multiplex PCR; TCRdb's version includes in-frame clones alone and lacks a portion of them. The sample carries about 33,000 clones, approximately 67% recorded once. This sample comprised peripheral blood mononuclear cells (PBMCs), obtained before the fourth cycle of nivolumab. The receptors originated from a human donor with classical Hodgkin lymphoma.

This chain uses TRBV7-9 with TRBJ2-1; D may be TRBD1 (6 bases). CDR1 is SEHNR, CDR2 FQNEAQ, per germline (reference sequence). The V end lost 9 bases, the J end lost 8 bases, and 14 bases lay between the germline ends. The CDR3 spans 12 residues. CDR3 DNA: TGTGCCAGTAAGGGGACAATAGATGAGCAGTTCTTC. Its protein is CASKGTIDEQFF.

The V gene is TRBV9, the J gene TRBJ2-7; D possibly uses TRBD1 or TRBD2 (6 bases each). CDR1 is SGDLS and CDR2 is YYNGEE in the germline V gene. Trimming stripped 3 bases from V and 9 bases from J, with 16 bases between. The CDR3 contains 13 residues. The CDR3 protein is CASSEGGSTTQYF. The CDR3 DNA follows: TGTGCCAGCAGCGAGGGGGGATCTACGACGCAGTACTTC.

The chain carries TRBV30 and TRBJ2-2, with 12 bases aligning to TRBD2. This CDR3 region has 15 residues. Per germline, CDR1 GTSNPN and CDR2 SVGIG (reference sequence). V shed 8 bases, J shed 5 bases, and the junction held 9 bases outside the gene matches. CDR3 sequence (DNA): TGTGCCGGACCTAGCGGGGGGGCATGGACCGGGGAGCTGTTTTTT. As protein: CAGPSGGAWTGELFF.

This clone was counted a few times. CDR3 nucleotides: TGTGCCAGCAGCTCCGGGAACACCGGGGAGCTGTTTTTT. Its translation: CASSSGNTGELFF. The chain employs TRBV9 and TRBJ2-2; D is unclear. Between the trimmed V and J ends, which lost 4 bases and 1 base, there was a span of 5 bases. CDR1 is SGDLS and CDR2 is YYNGEE in the germline V gene. The CDR3 has 13 residues.

By its share, this clone is medium-sized (0.01 to 0.1%). The chain is built from TRBV14 and TRBJ1-1; D is unclear. Per germline, CDR1 SGHDN and CDR2 FVKESK. Between the trimmed V and J ends, which lost 4 bases and 7 bases, there was a span of 13 bases. CDR3 length: 13 amino acids. This CDR3 is CASSRAITFEAFF. The CDR3 DNA sequence: TGTGCCAGCAGCCGGGCAATCACCTTTGAAGCTTTCTTT. Variable domain in full (rest from reference TRBV14 and TRBJ1-1): EAGVTQFPSHSVIEKGQTVTLRCDPISGHDNLYWYRRVMGKEIKFLLHFVKESKQDESGMPNNRFLAERTGGTYSTLKVQPAELEDSGVYFCASSRAITFEAFFGQGTRLTVV.

The rearrangement links TRBV5-1 to TRBJ2-3; D possibly corresponds to TRBD1 (6 bases). The CDR3 runs 14 residues. CDR1 SGHRS and CDR2 YFSETQ come from the germline V gene. The V and J ends lost 0 bases and 4 bases respectively, with 9 bases between them. The CDR3 DNA reads TGCGCCAGCAGCTTGGGACAGGATTCAGATACGCAGTATTTT. Its protein is CASSLGQDSDTQYF.

The chain joins TRBV9 to TRBJ1-4; maybe TRBD1 (6 bases). The CDR3 covers 15 residues. The germline V gene encodes CDR1 SGDLS and CDR2 YYNGEE. Trimming shortened V by 4 bases and J by 4 bases, and 14 bases separated the two germline ends. The CDR3 region is CASSPRGQFNEKLFF. CDR3 sequence (DNA): TGTGCCAGCAGCCCGCGGGGGCAGTTTAATGAAAAACTGTTTTTT.

This clone showed up just a few times. This chain connects TRBV13 to TRBJ2-1; D uncertain. V lost 3 bases and J lost 5, with 14 bases in between. Germline V lookup: CDR1 PRHDT, CDR2 FYEKMQ (reference sequence). The CDR3 runs to 15 residues. The CDR3: CASSFEAQPNNEQFF. CDR3 coding DNA: TGTGCCAGCAGCTTCGAGGCACAGCCGAACAATGAGCAGTTCTTC.

The V and J genes are TRBV13 and TRBJ2-2; TRBD1 or TRBD2 may be the D gene (5 bases each). CDR1 is PRHDT and CDR2 is FYEKMQ in the germline V gene (reference sequence). The CDR3 length is 14 residues. The V end lost 3 bases, the J end lost 6 bases, and 11 bases lay between the germline ends. This chain's CDR3 is CASSLGPPSGELFF. The CDR3 bases are TGTGCCAGCAGCTTGGGACCCCCGTCCGGGGAGCTGTTTTTT.

The J gene is TRBJ2-3, the V gene TRBV7-9, with TRBD2 matching 9 bases. CDR1 and CDR2 (germline): SEHNR, FQNEAQ (reference sequence). The CDR3 runs 15 residues. V was clipped by 3 bases and J by 2 bases; unmatched bases: 3. The CDR3 loop is CASSFAGGITDTQYF. Here the CDR3 DNA reads TGTGCCAGCAGCTTTGCGGGGGGGATCACAGATACGCAGTATTTT.

The J gene is TRBJ1-1, the V gene TRBV7-8; unclear D gene. Germline loops: CDR1 SGHVS, CDR2 FQNEAQ. The CDR3 extends over 14 amino acids. Between the trimmed V and J ends, which lost 5 bases and 6 bases, there was a span of 16 bases. The DNA of the CDR3 is TGTGCCAGCAGCCCTGGGATCCTGAGCGCTGAAGCTTTCTTT. It yields the protein CASSPGILSAEAFF.

This chain joins TRBV9 and TRBJ2-3; D gene ambiguous. V lost 0 bases and J 3 bases, leaving 11 bases between the germline ends. From germline, CDR1 is SGDLS and CDR2 YYNGEE. CDR3 length: 15 amino acids. This CDR3 reads CASSVGPGLTDTQYF. The CDR3 DNA is TGTGCCAGCAGCGTAGGTCCAGGTTTGACAGATACGCAGTATTTT.

The chain couples TRBV7-9 to TRBJ1-1; unclear D gene. The germline V gene has CDR1 SEHNR and CDR2 FQNEAQ (reference sequence). V was cut by 1 base and J by 6 bases, with 6 bases left in between. This CDR3 contains 12 residues. This CDR3 reads CASSLGGAEAFF. The CDR3 region has the DNA TGTGCCAGCAGCTTAGGTGGGGCTGAAGCTTTCTTT.

The genes are TRBV9 and TRBJ1-3, with D unclear. The CDR3 runs 13 residues. Trimming removed 0 bases at V and 0 bases at J, with 1 base between. Germline CDR1 is SGDLS and CDR2 is YYNGEE. This CDR3 reads CASSVGSGNTIYF. In DNA form, the CDR3 reads TGTGCCAGCAGCGTAGGCTCTGGAAACACCATATATTTT.

By share of the sample, this clone is medium-sized. V is TRBV6-5 and J is TRBJ2-1; 9 bases agree with TRBD2. The CDR3 has 14 amino acids. V was clipped by 7 bases and J by 2 bases; unmatched bases: 3. CDR1 MNHEY and CDR2 SVGAGI come from the germline V gene. The CDR3 reads CASTVAGAYNEQFF. In DNA form, the CDR3 reads TGTGCCAGCACAGTAGCGGGAGCCTACAATGAGCAGTTCTTC.

The rearrangement links TRBV7-9 to TRBJ1-5; D is ambiguous. Trimming left V 4 bases short and J 4 bases short, with 20 bases between. Germline V lookup: CDR1 SEHNR, CDR2 FQNEAQ (reference sequence). The CDR3 has 17 amino acids. The chain's CDR3 is CASSSRRSGRVNQPQHF. For the CDR3, the DNA is TGTGCCAGCAGCTCCCGTCGCTCCGGACGGGTTAATCAGCCCCAGCATTTT.

The chain couples TRBV5-6 to TRBJ2-1, with D possibly matching TRBD2 (6 bases). Germline V lookup: CDR1 SGHDT, CDR2 YYEEEE. CDR3 length: 16 residues. Trimming shortened V by 4 bases and J by 5 bases, and 19 bases separated the two germline ends. The DNA of the CDR3 is TGTGCCAGCAGCGTCCAGGGACTTCAAAGGGACAATGAGCAGTTCTTC. Residues: CASSVQGLQRDNEQFF.